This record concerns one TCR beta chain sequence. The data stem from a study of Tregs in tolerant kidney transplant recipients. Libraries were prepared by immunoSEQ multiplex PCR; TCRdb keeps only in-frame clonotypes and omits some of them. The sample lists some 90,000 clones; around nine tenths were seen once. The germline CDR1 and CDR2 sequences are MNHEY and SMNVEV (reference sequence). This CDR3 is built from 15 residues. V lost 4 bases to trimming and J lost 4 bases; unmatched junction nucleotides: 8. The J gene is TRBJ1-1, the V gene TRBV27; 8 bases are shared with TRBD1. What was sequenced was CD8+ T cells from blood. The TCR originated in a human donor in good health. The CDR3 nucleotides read TGTGCCAGCAGTTGGTACAGGGGGAGTAGCACTGAAGCTTTCTTT. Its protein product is CASSWYRGSSTEAFF.